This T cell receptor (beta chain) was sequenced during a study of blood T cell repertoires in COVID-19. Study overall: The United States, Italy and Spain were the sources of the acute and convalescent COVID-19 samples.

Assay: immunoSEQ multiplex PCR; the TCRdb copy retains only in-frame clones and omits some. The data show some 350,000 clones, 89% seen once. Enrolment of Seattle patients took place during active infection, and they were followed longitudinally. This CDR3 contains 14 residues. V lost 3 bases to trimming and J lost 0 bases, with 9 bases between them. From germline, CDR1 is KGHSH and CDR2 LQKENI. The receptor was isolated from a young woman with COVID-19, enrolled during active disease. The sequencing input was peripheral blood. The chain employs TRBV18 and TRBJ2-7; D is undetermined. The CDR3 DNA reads TGTGCCAGCTCACCCACAACCACCTCCTACGAGCAGTACTTC. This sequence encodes CASSPTTTSYEQYF.